The rows below give T cell receptor beta chains drawn from one sample of a study of blood T cell repertoires in COVID-19. Using immunoSEQ multiplex PCR, the repertoire was profiled, and TCRdb retains in-frame clones only, with some absent. The sample includes 150,000 to 200,000 clones, approximately 90% seen only once; the top ten take about 4.5%. Specimen: peripheral blood. Receptor source: a human donor in a cohort sampled during active COVID-19. Each CDR3 is given with its conserved first and last residue. A D gene is named only where the DNA matches it firmly.

v_call	j_call	d_call	cdr3_aa
TRBV6-5	TRBJ1-1	TRBD1	CASSYTGAGNTEAFF
TRBV2	TRBJ2-3	TRBD1	CASSPGTGLNTQYF
TRBV3-1/TRBV3-2	TRBJ1-5	.	CASTLGENQPQHF
TRBV7-9	TRBJ2-1	TRBD2	CASSLEREGNNEQFF
TRBV7-2	TRBJ2-1	.	CASSFARPGLRYNEQFF
TRBV3-1/TRBV3-2	TRBJ2-2	TRBD2	CASSMLAGVGCPGELFF
TRBV7-9	TRBJ2-1	TRBD2	CASSSPRLAGVDEQFF
TRBV6-2/TRBV6-3	TRBJ2-7	.	CASSTSGYAQYF
TRBV7-9	TRBJ2-1	TRBD2	CASSLVGGLGHEQFF
TRBV14	TRBJ2-3	TRBD2	CASSARTSGSADTQYF
TRBV5-5	TRBJ2-7	.	CASSLVQGREQYF